The 21 T cell receptor beta chains below come from one sample, sequenced in a study of early T cells in non-severe SARS-CoV-2 infection. TCRdb itself ran the 5' RACE reads through MiXCR, one entry per CDR3 protein. The sample lists about 70,000 distinct CDR3 sequences; around 10% were seen once. Sequenced sample: whole blood. All receptors derive from an adult who was a healthcare worker with PCR-confirmed SARS-CoV-2 infection or an uninfected control (not recorded which).

In this sample, this clonotype turned up a few times. V usage is TRBV4-1 and J usage is TRBJ2-5, with D hard to call. Germline CDR1 and CDR2: MGHRA and YSYEKL. The CDR3 covers 14 residues. Trimming stripped 2 bases from V and 2 bases from J, with 9 bases between. The CDR3 sequence: CASSQRNLQETQYF. The CDR3 bases are TGCGCCAGCAGCCAAAGGAACTTACAAGAGACCCAGTACTTC.

The sample holds many counts of this clonotype. The chain combines TRBV11-2 with TRBJ2-3, with D possibly matching TRBD2 (5 bases). This CDR3 spans 19 amino acids. Deletions cut 0 bases from V and 5 bases from J, with 24 bases between. The V gene's germline CDR1 is SGHAT and CDR2 FQNNGV. The CDR3 sequence is CASSLDVEDPQYREDTQYF. The CDR3 DNA sequence: TGTGCCAGCAGCTTAGATGTTGAGGACCCCCAGTACCGGGAAGATACGCAGTATTTT.

This clonotype was detected only a few times. V usage is TRBV7-8 and J usage is TRBJ1-2, with 10 bases that match TRBD1. Germline assignment: CDR1 SGHVS and CDR2 FQNEAQ. There are 15 residues in the CDR3. With 3 bases clipped from V and 4 bases from J, the junction kept 5 bases outside the gene matches. The CDR3 nucleotides are TGTGCCAGCAGCTTCTGGACAGGGGGTGGCTATGGCTACACCTTC. Its translation: CASSFWTGGGYGYTF.

The CDR3: CAISESPYREPRGGYTF. CDR3 sequence (DNA): TGTGCCATCAGTGAGTCCCCTTACAGGGAGCCCCGAGGTGGCTACACCTTC. The chain joins TRBV10-3 to TRBJ1-2, with D perhaps TRBD1 (6 bases). The CDR3 is made up of 17 amino acids. In germline, CDR1 is ENHRY, CDR2 SYGVKD. Trimming removed 0 bases from V and 7 bases from J, with 21 bases in between.

This clonotype was picked up many times. The V gene is TRBV7-2, the J gene TRBJ2-3, with no clear D. The CDR3 runs to 13 residues. V lost 3 bases to trimming and J lost 2 bases, with 6 bases between them. Per the germline V gene, CDR1 is SGHTA and CDR2 is FQGNSA. In nucleotides, the CDR3 is TGTGCCAGCAGCTTTCTCGCCACAGATACGCAGTATTTT. Encoded protein: CASSFLATDTQYF.

This chain uses TRBV20-1 with TRBJ1-4, with D tentatively TRBD1 (5 bases). The CDR3 consists of 15 residues. The V end lost 4 bases, the J end lost 7 bases, and 19 bases lay between the germline ends. Germline CDR1 and CDR2: DFQATT and SNEGSKA (reference sequence). The CDR3 is CSAKAYGAVLEKLFF. The DNA for the CDR3 is TGCAGTGCTAAGGCCTACGGGGCAGTACTTGAAAAACTGTTTTTT.

The rearrangement links TRBV20-1 to TRBJ1-2; a possible D gene is TRBD1 (5 bases). CDR3 size: 12 residues. Germline-derived CDR1 and CDR2 are DFQATT and SNEGSKA (reference sequence). The V end lost 2 bases, the J end lost 8 bases, and 12 bases lay between the germline ends. The CDR3 DNA reads as TGCAGTGCTAGACAGGGTGGCAGGGGCTACACCTTC. Amino acid sequence: CSARQGGRGYTF.

The CDR3 bases are TGTGCCAGCAGCTTATTTGGGACCGGCAGGGATGGCTACACCTTC. Its protein product is CASSLFGTGRDGYTF. This chain joins TRBV7-2 and TRBJ1-2, with D perhaps matching TRBD1 (5 bases). Germline values: CDR1 SGHTA, CDR2 FQGNSA. V lost 2 bases and J lost 6, with 16 bases in between. This CDR3 spans 15 amino acids.

This clonotype was picked up a small number of times. This chain uses TRBV3-1 with TRBJ2-5, with D possibly matching TRBD1 (5 bases). The CDR3 has 15 amino acids. V was cut by 0 bases and J by 4 bases, with 12 bases left in between. Germline lookup yields CDR1 LGHDT and CDR2 YNNKEL (reference sequence). CDR3 protein: CASSQDGQGLETQYF. The CDR3, as DNA: TGTGCCAGCAGCCAAGATGGGCAGGGTTTAGAGACCCAGTACTTC.

This chain joins TRBV7-2 and TRBJ2-3, with no clear D. The CDR3 runs 12 residues. V gave up 4 bases and J gave up 4 bases, with 6 bases separating them. Germline CDR1 reads SGHTA; CDR2 reads FQGNSA. CDR3 nucleotides: TGTGCCAGCAGCTCCTGGGCAGATACGCAGTATTTT. It is translated as CASSSWADTQYF.

This chain uses TRBV29-1 with TRBJ2-7; D assignment may be TRBD1 or TRBD2 (5 bases each). The V and J ends lost 3 bases and 2 bases respectively, with 17 bases between them. This CDR3 region has 15 residues. Per germline, CDR1 SQVTM and CDR2 ANQGSEA. CDR3 region: CSVEANPGPAYEQYF. CDR3 DNA sequence: TGCAGCGTTGAGGCCAACCCGGGACCAGCCTACGAGCAGTACTTC.

The V gene is TRBV6-2 or TRBV6-3, the J gene TRBJ1-5, with no clear D. Trimming shortened V by 7 bases and J by 2 bases, and 15 bases separated the two germline ends. The germline V gene encodes CDR1 MNHEY and CDR2 SVGEGT. This CDR3 has 15 residues. CDR3 sequence (DNA): TGTGCCAGCACTTCAAAGGTTACTGGCAATCAGCCCCAGCATTTT. This translates into CASTSKVTGNQPQHF.

The table lists this clonotype with a few counts. The rearrangement joins TRBV7-9 to TRBJ1-6; the D is unclear. From germline, CDR1 is SEHNR and CDR2 FQNEAQ (reference sequence). The CDR3 has 13 amino acids. V was trimmed by 5 bases and J by 7 bases, leaving 9 bases between them. CDR3: CASSRLLNSPLHF. The CDR3 DNA sequence: TGTGCCAGCAGCCGACTGTTGAATTCACCCCTCCACTTT.

This clonotype was counted between two and nine times. This chain connects TRBV20-1 to TRBJ2-3; 9 bases are a match to TRBD2. CDR1 and CDR2 (germline): DFQATT, SNEGSKA (reference sequence). CDR3 length equals 14 residues. V was pared by 5 bases and J by 0 bases, with 3 bases of the junction left unmatched. The chain's CDR3 is CSALAGSSTDTQYF. The DNA of the CDR3 is TGCAGTGCTCTAGCGGGGTCTAGCACAGATACGCAGTATTTT.

The V gene is TRBV10-2, the J gene TRBJ1-2; D is unclear. CDR3 length equals 16 residues. Trimming took 2 bases from V and 2 from J, leaving 15 bases between them. Germline V CDR1 and CDR2: WSHSY, SAAADI. CDR3 in DNA: TGCGCCAGCAGTGAGCCAAGGTCCCTTACGAACTATGGCTACACCTTC. This translates into CASSEPRSLTNYGYTF.

This clonotype was recorded many times. This chain connects TRBV12-3 or TRBV12-4 to TRBJ2-1; TRBD2 matches 10 bases. J was trimmed by 9 bases and V by 1 base; bases with no gene match: 12. The CDR3 consists of 17 residues. DNA of the CDR3: TGTGCCAGCAGTTTAGAGAGCGGGGGGGCGTTTGGGCGTGAGCAGTTCTTC. It yields the protein CASSLESGGAFGREQFF.

This clonotype was observed many times. The V and J genes are TRBV10-3 and TRBJ2-7; possibly TRBD1 for D (6 bases). The CDR3 has 14 amino acids. The ends were cut back, 3 bases at V and 2 bases at J, with 11 bases in the middle. Germline lookup yields CDR1 ENHRY and CDR2 SYGVKD. This CDR3 reads CAISESGETYEQYF. CDR3 DNA sequence: TGTGCCATCAGTGAATCAGGGGAAACCTACGAGCAGTACTTC.

The rearrangement joins TRBV19 to TRBJ2-1; tentative D call: TRBD1 (5 bases). CDR1 and CDR2 from the germline V gene are LNHDA and SQIVND (reference sequence). This CDR3 contains 12 residues. V was pared by 9 bases and J by 6 bases, with 12 bases between. This chain's CDR3 is CASQRGFNEQFF. CDR3 bases: TGTGCCAGCCAAAGGGGTTTCAATGAGCAGTTCTTC.

The chain couples TRBV7-9 to TRBJ1-2; a possible D gene is TRBD1 (5 bases). Per the germline V gene, CDR1 is SEHNR and CDR2 is FQNEAQ (reference sequence). Between the trimmed V and J ends, which lost 3 bases and 7 bases, there was a span of 9 bases. This CDR3 has 12 residues. The CDR3 DNA reads TGTGCCAGCAGCTTGGGGCCTCTTGGCTACACCTTC. Amino acid sequence: CASSLGPLGYTF. The entire variable domain, with the rest obtained from reference TRBV7-9 and TRBJ1-2, is as follows: DTGVSQNPRHKITKRGQNVTFRCDPISEHNRLYWYRQTLGQGPEFLTYFQNEAQLEKSRLLSDRFSAERPKGSFSTLEIQRTEQGDSAMYLCASSLGPLGYTFGSGTRLTVV.

This clonotype was observed at least ten times. CDR3 sequence reads: CASSQDEGRYEQFF. DNA of the CDR3: TGTGCCAGCAGCCAAGATGAAGGGAGGTATGAGCAGTTCTTC. This rearrangement joins TRBV4-2 to TRBJ2-1; D is perhaps TRBD2 (6 bases). This CDR3 has 14 amino acids. Germline values: CDR1 LGHNA, CDR2 YNFKEQ. V lost 0 bases to trimming and J lost 8 bases, with 11 bases between them.

This clonotype was seen at least ten times. The chain carries TRBV18 and TRBJ2-1; D gene ambiguous. The CDR3 contains 12 residues. Per germline, CDR1 KGHSH and CDR2 LQKENI. V lost 9 bases to trimming and J lost 5 bases, with 11 bases between them. CDR3 protein: CASKTGNNEQFF. DNA for the CDR3: TGTGCCAGTAAAACTGGGAACAATGAGCAGTTCTTC. Together with reference TRBV18 and TRBJ2-1, the CDR3 gives the full variable domain: NAGVMQNPRHLVRRRGQEARLRCSPMKGHSHVYWYRQLPEEGLKFMVYLQKENIIDESGMPKERFSAEFPKEGPSILRIQQVVRGDSAAYFCASKTGNNEQFFGPGTRLTVL.